Listed here are 21 T cell receptor beta chains from one sample, sequenced in a study of cytomegalovirus exposure and HLA in healthy donors (dated by TCRdb to 2015 to 2018). Library preparation was by the immunoSEQ multiplex PCR assay. A mixture of 60 forward primers for TCR Vbeta segments and 13 reverse primers for TCR Jbeta segments was used in the multiplex PCR. TCRdb stores this immuneACCESS table with in-frame sequences only. Part of the clones is absent; in the studies checked, under half of the shortfall reflects unresolved V genes, and no reason is known for the rest. This sample holds under 200,000 clones; around 84% were observed only once. Clones ranked in the top ten supply roughly 3.2% of the sample. The sequenced sample was PBMCs. Every receptor here comes from a man between 35 and 55 years old in good health and CMV-seropositive.

The chain uses TRBV28 and TRBJ2-7, with D possibly TRBD2 on 6 matching bases. The ends were cut back, 0 bases at V and 2 bases at J, with 14 bases in the middle. The germline CDR1 and CDR2 sequences are MDHEN and SYDVKM. This CDR3 contains 16 residues. Here the CDR3 DNA reads TGTGCCAGCAGTTTATGGCGGGGCAGGATTACCTACGAGCAGTACTTC. This codes for CASSLWRGRITYEQYF.

A single count supports this clone. The chain carries TRBV18 and TRBJ1-5; D unclear. The CDR3 runs to 17 residues. Germline V gene data show CDR1 as KGHSH and CDR2 as LQKENI. Trimming stripped 5 bases from V and 1 base from J, with 18 bases between. The CDR3 loop reads CASSTGSGGMSNQPQHF. The DNA of the CDR3 is TGTGCCAGCTCAACCGGGAGTGGCGGAATGAGCAATCAGCCCCAGCATTTT.

The chain couples TRBV18 to TRBJ2-5; maybe TRBD1 (6 bases). The CDR3 runs 15 residues. Germline CDR1 is KGHSH and CDR2 is LQKENI. Between the trimmed V and J ends, which lost 3 bases and 2 bases, there was a span of 13 bases. CDR3 coding DNA: TGTGCCAGCTCACCGGGGGACACTGCACAAGAGACCCAGTACTTC. Encoded protein: CASSPGDTAQETQYF.

This chain joins TRBV27 and TRBJ2-7, with D possibly being TRBD2 (6 bases). Trimming took 6 bases from V and 3 from J, leaving 12 bases between them. Germline V lookup: CDR1 MNHEY, CDR2 SMNVEV (reference sequence). The CDR3 has 13 residues. The CDR3, as DNA: TGTGCCAGCAGCCCAGGAGGGAGCTACGAGCAGTACTTC. It translates to CASSPGGSYEQYF.

This chain connects TRBV5-4 to TRBJ2-5, with 9 bases fitting TRBD2. V lost 0 bases to trimming and J lost 2 bases; unmatched junction nucleotides: 5. Germline values: CDR1 SGHNT, CDR2 YYREEE (reference sequence). The CDR3 totals 16 residues. This CDR3 reads CASSLATSGHQETQYF. Here the CDR3 DNA reads TGTGCCAGCAGCTTGGCGACTAGCGGCCATCAAGAGACCCAGTACTTC. Full variable domain (remainder filled in from reference TRBV5-4 and TRBJ2-5): ETGVTQSPTHLIKTRGQQVTLRCSSQSGHNTVSWYQQALGQGPQFIFQYYREEENGRGNFPPRFSGLQFPNYSSELNVNALELDDSALYLCASSLATSGHQETQYFGPGTRLLVL.

The chain is built from TRBV2 and TRBJ1-6, with D unclear. Trimming removed 6 bases at V and 7 bases at J, with 4 bases between. The germline gives CDR1 SNHLY, CDR2 FYNNEI. The CDR3 has 11 amino acids. The DNA for the CDR3 is TGTGCCAGCAGGAGCAATTCACCCCTCCACTTT. Translated, it gives CASRSNSPLHF.

The CDR3 is CASSLTGREGPETQYF. Written as DNA, the CDR3 is TGTGCCAGCAGCTTAACAGGCCGGGAGGGCCCAGAGACCCAGTACTTC. V and J are TRBV7-8 and TRBJ2-5, with 8 bases that match TRBD2. From germline, CDR1 is SGHVS and CDR2 FQNEAQ. This CDR3 has 16 residues. The V and J ends lost 2 bases and 4 bases, in that order; junction bases with no gene match: 9.

This chain joins TRBV7-6 and TRBJ2-7, with 9 bases that match TRBD2. Germline V CDR1 and CDR2: SGHVS, FNYEAQ. The CDR3 covers 14 residues. J lost 6 bases, V lost 2 bases, and 5 bases had no gene match. The CDR3 sequence is CASSLIAGVPEQYF. Written as DNA, the CDR3 is TGTGCCAGCAGCTTAATAGCGGGAGTGCCCGAGCAGTACTTC.

The rearrangement uses TRBV6-9 and TRBJ2-7; 8 bases line up with TRBD2. Trimming took 8 bases from V and 2 from J; bases not matched to a gene: 14. Germline values: CDR1 MNHGY, CDR2 SVAAGI. This CDR3 has 16 residues. CDR3 in DNA: TGTGCCAGCGGATGGCCGGGAGTAGCGGGACCCTACGAGCAGTACTTC. Translating gives CASGWPGVAGPYEQYF.

In this sample, this clone turned up once. The V and J genes are TRBV4-2 and TRBJ2-7; 7 bases align to TRBD2. This CDR3 region has 18 residues. The ends lost 0 bases at V and 3 bases at J; junction bases unmatched: 14. CDR1 and CDR2 (germline): LGHNA, YNFKEQ. The CDR3 protein is CASSQDAGGRLAHYEQYF. The CDR3 DNA reads TGTGCCAGCAGCCAAGATGCGGGTGGTCGACTAGCTCACTACGAGCAGTACTTC.

J is TRBJ2-7 and V is TRBV7-2; maybe TRBD2 (6 bases). Trimming took off 2 bases at V and 4 bases at J, with 18 bases between the two ends. The germline gives CDR1 SGHTA, CDR2 FQGNSA. The CDR3 runs to 16 residues. In DNA, the CDR3 is TGTGCCAGCAGCTTATCCGGGGGTGGGAGTGGGTACGAGCAGTACTTC. Amino acids: CASSLSGGGSGYEQYF.

The chain combines TRBV7-9 with TRBJ2-1, with 8 bases matching TRBD2. In germline, CDR1 is SEHNR, CDR2 FQNEAQ (reference sequence). This CDR3 spans 16 amino acids. Germline trimming cut 5 bases from V and 8 bases from J; bases unmatched to any gene: 14. The CDR3 protein is CASSGGGSGSVHEQFF. The CDR3, as DNA: TGTGCCAGCAGCGGGGGAGGAAGCGGGAGTGTCCATGAGCAGTTCTTC. The full variable domain, completed using reference TRBV7-9 and TRBJ2-1, is DTGVSQNPRHKITKRGQNVTFRCDPISEHNRLYWYRQTLGQGPEFLTYFQNEAQLEKSRLLSDRFSAERPKGSFSTLEIQRTEQGDSAMYLCASSGGGSGSVHEQFFGPGTRLTVL.

The rearrangement joins TRBV6-1 to TRBJ2-1; 11 bases line up with TRBD2. The CDR3 is made up of 15 amino acids. The trim removed 5 bases at V and 0 bases at J, leaving 0 bases unmatched. Germline V gives CDR1 MNHNS, CDR2 SASEGT. The CDR3 region has the DNA TGTGCCAGCAGTACTAGCGGGAGCTCCTACAATGAGCAGTTCTTC. Translated, it gives CASSTSGSSYNEQFF.

The chain links TRBV19 to TRBJ2-5; 7 bases agree with TRBD2. The CDR3 is made up of 14 amino acids. J was trimmed by 4 bases and V by 3 bases; bases with no gene match: 5. Germline V lookup: CDR1 LNHDA, CDR2 SQIVND (reference sequence). Here the CDR3 reads CASSMGGLGETQYF. Here the CDR3 DNA reads TGTGCCAGTAGTATGGGAGGGTTGGGAGAGACCCAGTACTTC.

This clone was picked up one time. The V gene is TRBV7-9, the J gene TRBJ2-1, with 11 nucleotides matching TRBD1. CDR3 length: 15 amino acids. With 4 bases clipped from V and 8 bases from J, the junction kept 7 bases outside the gene matches. CDR1 is SEHNR, CDR2 FQNEAQ, per germline (reference sequence). CDR3: CASSSWTGGYDEQFF. The DNA for the CDR3 is TGTGCCAGCAGCTCTTGGACAGGGGGCTATGATGAGCAGTTCTTC. The full variable domain, its missing parts supplied by reference TRBV7-9 and TRBJ2-1, is DTGVSQNPRHKITKRGQNVTFRCDPISEHNRLYWYRQTLGQGPEFLTYFQNEAQLEKSRLLSDRFSAERPKGSFSTLEIQRTEQGDSAMYLCASSSWTGGYDEQFFGPGTRLTVL.

The chain employs TRBV18 and TRBJ2-5; TRBD1 matches 9 bases. The J call is uncertain, as TRBJ2-7 better fits the DNA end. The CDR3 is made up of 15 amino acids. Germline values: CDR1 KGHSH, CDR2 LQKENI. The CDR3 protein is CASSLPGTGTYEQYF. Here the CDR3 DNA reads TGTGCCAGCTCACTACCCGGGACAGGGACCTACGAGCAGTACTTC.

This chain joins TRBV6-1 and TRBJ2-3; D not certain. The CDR3 runs to 12 residues. Trimming removed 8 bases at V and 4 bases at J, with 10 bases between. From germline, CDR1 is MNHNS and CDR2 SASEGT. The CDR3 nucleotides are TGTGCCAGCGGAGTTCGGCCAGATACGCAGTATTTT. Its translation: CASGVRPDTQYF.

V gene TRBV19 combines with J gene TRBJ1-5; D perhaps matches TRBD1 (6 bases). From germline, CDR1 is LNHDA and CDR2 SQIVND (reference sequence). V lost 3 bases to trimming and J lost 6 bases, with 18 bases between them. This CDR3 has 16 residues. The CDR3, as DNA: TGTGCCAGTAGTATGGCCCCCGGGGGGCGCGGTCAGCCCCAGCATTTT. It translates to CASSMAPGGRGQPQHF.

The DNA for the CDR3 is TGCGCCAGCAGCTTGTGGGGGGAAAGTGGCTACACCTTC. This codes for CASSLWGESGYTF. The rearrangement uses TRBV5-1 and TRBJ1-2; perhaps TRBD1 as D (5 bases). The CDR3 is 13 residues long. Deletions cut 1 base from V and 7 bases from J, with 11 bases between. Germline V CDR1 and CDR2: SGHRS, YFSETQ.

The chain carries TRBV7-7 and TRBJ2-5, with 10 bases lining up with TRBD2. The V gene's germline CDR1 is SSHAT and CDR2 FNYEAQ (reference sequence). CDR3 size: 16 residues. J lost 5 bases, V lost 5 bases, and 11 bases had no gene match. The CDR3 is CASSPGTSAKGETQYF. The CDR3 DNA follows: TGTGCCAGCAGCCCCGGGACTAGCGCTAAGGGGGAGACCCAGTACTTC.

This chain connects TRBV27 to TRBJ2-3; TRBD2 agrees at 9 bases. CDR1 and CDR2 (germline): MNHEY, SMNVEV (reference sequence). CDR3 length equals 16 residues. J lost 4 bases, V lost 6 bases, and 11 bases had no gene match. The CDR3 here is CASSQIPSGTADTQYF. In nucleotides, the CDR3 is TGTGCCAGCAGCCAAATCCCTAGCGGGACGGCAGATACGCAGTATTTT.